A single sample is the source of the 9 T cell receptor beta chains below, sequenced in a study of patients and donors after allogeneic stem cell transplantation. TCRdb redid the calling of the RT-PCR reads with MiXCR, one entry per CDR3 protein. The sample records around 150,000 distinct CDR3 sequences, about 30% being singletons. Source material: blood, either unsorted or a sorted T cell fraction (not recorded which). These TCRs come from a human donor who was either an allogeneic HSCT recipient or a stem cell or donor lymphocyte infusion donor (not recorded which). It is not recorded whose cells these are; they may come from a transplant donor.

This clonotype was seen ten or more times. The V gene is TRBV5-6, the J gene TRBJ1-2; no reliable D call. CDR3 size: 13 residues. The germline V gene encodes CDR1 SGHDT and CDR2 YYEEEE. The V end lost 2 bases, the J end lost 4 bases, and 9 bases lay between the germline ends. The CDR3, as DNA: TGTGCCAGCAGCTTAGGACTCCCCTATGGCTACACCTTC. Its protein product is CASSLGLPYGYTF.

This clonotype was counted a single time. The CDR3 DNA follows: TGCAGCGTGGGGGGACAGGGCGACACTGAAGCTTTCTTT. Translated, it gives CSVGGQGDTEAFF. The chain joins TRBV29-1 to TRBJ1-1, with 9 bases identical to TRBD1. Per the germline V gene, CDR1 is SQVTM and CDR2 is ANQGSEA. This CDR3 region has 13 residues. J gave up 3 bases and V 6 bases, and 5 bases lay outside the gene matches.

The chain is built from TRBV4-3 and TRBJ1-4; D is perhaps TRBD1 (6 bases). The germline gives CDR1 LGHNA, CDR2 YSLEER. Trimming took 0 bases from V and 7 from J, leaving 15 bases between them. The CDR3 is 16 residues long. The CDR3 bases are TGCGCCAGCAGCCAAGATCCCTTAAAAGGGGGTGAAAAACTGTTTTTT. Translating gives CASSQDPLKGGEKLFF.

CDR3 residues: CASSVPPESETQYF. The CDR3 DNA sequence: TGTGCCAGCAGCGTCCCCCCTGAGAGCGAGACCCAGTACTTC. The chain employs TRBV9 and TRBJ2-5; no definite D call. V dropped 2 bases and J dropped 5 bases, with 13 bases sitting between them. Germline loops: CDR1 SGDLS, CDR2 YYNGEE. This CDR3 is built from 14 residues.

The rearrangement joins TRBV5-1 to TRBJ2-1; D ambiguous. V was shortened by 2 bases and J by 6 bases, with 6 bases between the two germline ends. In germline, CDR1 is SGHRS, CDR2 YFSETQ. CDR3 length equals 12 residues. The CDR3 reads CASSLGANEQFF. In DNA form, the CDR3 reads TGCGCCAGCAGCTTAGGAGCCAATGAGCAGTTCTTC.

The chain couples TRBV27 to TRBJ2-3, with no clear D. Germline V CDR1 and CDR2: MNHEY, SMNVEV (reference sequence). V dropped 3 bases and J dropped 8 bases, with 12 bases sitting between them. This CDR3 is built from 13 residues. CDR3 DNA: TGTGCCAGCAGTTTTTATGGGTTTCGTACGCAGTATTTT. This codes for CASSFYGFRTQYF.

The gene calls are TRBV12-3 or TRBV12-4 and TRBJ1-2; D is unclear. The CDR3 contains 14 residues. Trimming cost V 5 bases and J 1 base, with 11 bases left between them. DNA of the CDR3: TGTGCCAGCAGTATTCGGACCTTTAACTATGGCTACACCTTC. Translated: CASSIRTFNYGYTF.

This clonotype was seen ten or more times. This sequence joins TRBV12-3 or TRBV12-4 and TRBJ1-6; D unclear. This CDR3 contains 13 residues. V was clipped by 6 bases and J by 7 bases, with 10 bases between them. CDR3 in DNA: TGTGCCAGCAGCGCCACGGGGAATTCACCCCTCCACTTT. It encodes CASSATGNSPLHF.

The rearrangement links TRBV9 to TRBJ2-7, with TRBD1 as a possible D gene (6 bases). CDR3 size: 15 residues. The germline V and J ends were trimmed by 1 base and 4 bases, with 15 bases remaining between them. CDR1 is SGDLS, CDR2 YYNGEE, per germline. The DNA of the CDR3 is TGTGCCAGCAGCGTAACCCCTCGGGGACAATACGAGCAGTACTTC. This codes for CASSVTPRGQYEQYF.